This T cell receptor beta chain emerged from a study of blood T cell repertoires in COVID-19. The junction had 13 bases not matched to a gene; V was cut back by 5 bases and J by 2 bases. This CDR3 region has 18 residues. Germline assignment: CDR1 MNHEY and CDR2 SMNVEV (reference sequence). Assay used: immunoSEQ multiplex PCR; TCRdb lists only in-frame clones, some missing. This sample has 150,000 or so clones; approximately 80% occur once, and the top ten carry 13%. The receptor was derived from a man in his sixties or seventies who had recovered from COVID-19. The chain carries TRBV27 and TRBJ2-3; 10 nucleotides agree with TRBD1. Sample: peripheral blood. Here the CDR3 DNA reads TGTGCCAGCAGTCCGAGCCGACAGGGGGCTCACTTCACAGATACGCAGTATTTT. It is translated as CASSPSRQGAHFTDTQYF.